This passage covers 18 T cell receptor beta chains from one sample sequenced in a study of blood T cell repertoires in COVID-19. Repertoires were generated with immunoSEQ multiplex PCR, while TCRdb's copy carries only in-frame clones and drops some. Of about 180,000 clones listed, around 83% are singletons. Sequencing was carried out using peripheral blood. The origin of the receptors is a woman in her thirties with active or convalescent COVID-19.

The chain couples TRBV7-9 to TRBJ2-7; 7 bases agree with TRBD1. This CDR3 spans 17 amino acids. CDR1 is SEHNR, CDR2 FQNEAQ, per germline (reference sequence). Trimming took 5 bases from V and 4 from J; bases not matched to a gene: 17. The CDR3 DNA is TGTGCCAGCAGCGGACAGGACTTGCCTCTTACCGCTTACGAGCAGTACTTC. It yields the protein CASSGQDLPLTAYEQYF.

The chain carries TRBV29-1 and TRBJ2-5, with D possibly matching TRBD1 (6 bases). Germline V gene lookup returns CDR1 SQVTM and CDR2 ANQGSEA. The CDR3 has 15 amino acids. The V and J ends lost 4 bases and 5 bases respectively, with 20 bases between them. The CDR3 coding sequence is TGCAGCGTTGTGGGCCACAGGGATCGGGTGGAGACCCAGTACTTC. Its translation is CSVVGHRDRVETQYF.

This chain joins TRBV15 and TRBJ1-4; the D gene is possibly TRBD1 (5 bases). Germline CDR1 is LNHNV and CDR2 is YYDKDF (reference sequence). The germline V and J ends were trimmed by 0 bases and 1 base, with 12 bases remaining between them. The CDR3 has 17 amino acids. CDR3 in DNA: TGTGCCACCAGCAGAGACTACTCGACAGTAACTAATGAAAAACTGTTTTTT. This sequence encodes CATSRDYSTVTNEKLFF.

The rearrangement joins TRBV27 to TRBJ1-4; 10 nucleotides line up with TRBD1. In germline, CDR1 is MNHEY, CDR2 SMNVEV (reference sequence). With V trimmed by 6 bases and J by 4 bases, 8 bases remained unmatched. The length of the CDR3 is 16 residues. The DNA for the CDR3 is TGTGCCAGCAGGAGGACAGGGGGTCTCTATAATGAAAAACTGTTTTTT. Its protein is CASRRTGGLYNEKLFF.

The chain links TRBV6-5 to TRBJ1-3; D unresolved. This CDR3 spans 13 amino acids. Germline values: CDR1 MNHEY, CDR2 SVGAGI. The V end lost 7 bases, the J end lost 0 bases, and 7 bases lay between the germline ends. CDR3 nucleotide sequence: TGTGCCAGCACCTCCCCCTCTGGAAACACCATATATTTT. Translating it yields CASTSPSGNTIYF.

V and J are TRBV3-1 (or the pseudogene TRBV3-2) and TRBJ1-1; 9 bases line up with TRBD1. Germline CDR1 LGHDT, CDR2 YNNKEL (reference sequence). The CDR3 extends over 14 amino acids. V lost 6 bases and J lost 4; bases outside the gene matches: 6. The CDR3 DNA follows: TGTGCCAGCAGTTTATTGACAGGGGGCACTGAAGCTTTCTTT. Residues: CASSLLTGGTEAFF.

The chain couples TRBV19 to TRBJ1-2, with TRBD1 matching 9 bases. From germline, CDR1 is LNHDA and CDR2 SQIVND (reference sequence). The CDR3 is 15 residues long. The V segment lost 2 bases and the J segment 6 bases; nucleotides outside the gene matches: 7. CDR3 sequence: CASSITGGPADGYTF. Written as DNA, the CDR3 is TGTGCCAGTAGTATAACAGGGGGCCCTGCAGATGGCTACACCTTC. The full variable domain, with the rest looked up from reference TRBV19 and TRBJ1-2, is DGGITQSPKYLFRKEGQNVTLSCEQNLNHDAMYWYRQDPGQGLRLIYYSQIVNDFQKGDIAEGYSVSREKKESFPLTVTSAQKNPTAFYLCASSITGGPADGYTFGSGTRLTVV.

The chain uses TRBV27 and TRBJ1-5; 8 bases fit TRBD1. The V segment lost 3 bases and the J segment 7 bases; nucleotides outside the gene matches: 5. Germline V gene lookup returns CDR1 MNHEY and CDR2 SMNVEV (reference sequence). The CDR3 runs 14 residues. DNA for the CDR3: TGTGCCAGCAGTTTGACAGGGGTATGGCAGCCCCAGCATTTT. It translates to CASSLTGVWQPQHF.

The chain joins TRBV7-2 to TRBJ2-3; D is undetermined. CDR3 size: 13 residues. The V and J ends lost 0 bases and 2 bases respectively, with 3 bases between them. CDR1 is SGHTA, CDR2 FQGNSA, per germline. The CDR3 here is CASSLAVTDTQYF. Here the CDR3 DNA reads TGTGCCAGCAGCTTAGCCGTCACAGATACGCAGTATTTT.

The count of this clone is one. The chain uses TRBV5-1 and TRBJ1-1; D might be TRBD1 (6 bases). The germline V gene has CDR1 SGHRS and CDR2 YFSETQ. The ends were cut back, 5 bases at V and 5 bases at J, with 13 bases in the middle. This CDR3 spans 13 amino acids. This CDR3 reads CASRLGGGTEAFF. The CDR3, as DNA: TGCGCCAGCAGGCTGGGAGGGGGGACTGAAGCTTTCTTT.

This sequence joins TRBV10-3 and TRBJ2-2; tentative D call: TRBD1 (6 bases). The length of the CDR3 is 16 residues. Looked up from germline, CDR1 is ENHRY and CDR2 is SYGVKD. Trimming stripped 3 bases from V and 2 bases from J, with 13 bases between. DNA of the CDR3: TGTGCCATCAGTGATCCGGGACAACCAAACACCGGGGAGCTGTTTTTT. As protein: CAISDPGQPNTGELFF.

V is TRBV12-3 or TRBV12-4 and J is TRBJ2-1, with 7 bases identical to TRBD2. V shed 8 bases and J 9 bases; nucleotides not matched to a gene: 4. The CDR3 length is 11 residues. CDR3 nucleotides: TGTGCCAGCCGACTAGCCACTGAGCAGTTCTTC. It codes for CASRLATEQFF.

The J gene is TRBJ2-7, the V gene TRBV10-2; 7 bases agree with TRBD1. With 6 bases clipped from V and 5 bases from J, the junction kept 10 bases outside the gene matches. The CDR3 totals 14 residues. Germline assignment: CDR1 WSHSY and CDR2 SAAADI. In DNA form, the CDR3 reads TGCGCCAGCAGGCTTAAGGGGGCTGTAAACGAGCAGTACTTC. It is translated as CASRLKGAVNEQYF.

The chain couples TRBV5-1 to TRBJ2-2; a possible D gene is TRBD2 (6 bases). V shed 7 bases and J shed 1 base, with 17 bases lying between them. The CDR3 totals 16 residues. Germline V CDR1 and CDR2: SGHRS, YFSETQ. The CDR3 sequence is CASSGGGAMNTGELFF. DNA for the CDR3: TGCGCCAGCTCAGGTGGCGGGGCGATGAACACCGGGGAGCTGTTTTTT. The full variable domain, in which reference TRBV5-1 and TRBJ2-2 provide the parts outside the CDR3, is KAGVTQTPRYLIKTRGQQVTLSCSPISGHRSVSWYQQTPGQGLQFLFEYFSETQRNKGNFPGRFSGRQFSNSRSEMNVSTLELGDSALYLCASSGGGAMNTGELFFGEGSRLTVL.

The chain recombines TRBV11-2 with TRBJ2-1; TRBD2 agrees at 10 bases. Germline CDR1 reads SGHAT; CDR2 reads FQNNGV. The CDR3 spans 16 residues. V lost 0 bases, J lost 7 bases, and 6 bases stayed unmatched. The CDR3 sequence is CASSLEVAGGGNEQFF. Here the CDR3 DNA reads TGTGCCAGCAGCTTAGAAGTAGCGGGGGGCGGGAATGAGCAGTTCTTC.

V gene TRBV6-4 combines with J gene TRBJ2-3; possible D gene TRBD1, 5 bases. Germline-derived CDR1 and CDR2 are MRHNA and SNTAGT. The CDR3 contains 14 residues. V dropped 4 bases and J dropped 3 bases, with 11 bases sitting between them. CDR3 residues: CASSGAGKTDTQYF. The CDR3 DNA sequence: TGTGCCAGCAGTGGGGCAGGGAAAACAGATACGCAGTATTTT.

This clone was detected once. In nucleotides, the CDR3 is TGTGCCAGCAGCTTACTGGCGGGAGTCTCCGAGCAGTACTTC. Translated, it gives CASSLLAGVSEQYF. The chain recombines TRBV5-4 with TRBJ2-7; 7 bases map to TRBD2. With V trimmed by 2 bases and J by 6 bases, 8 bases remained unmatched. Looked up from germline, CDR1 is SGHNT and CDR2 is YYREEE (reference sequence). This CDR3 comprises 14 residues.

The rearrangement joins TRBV19 to TRBJ1-1, with a weak D call TRBD1 (6 bases). This CDR3 is built from 15 residues. V gave up 5 bases and J gave up 2 bases, with 15 bases separating them. CDR1 and CDR2 (germline): LNHDA, SQIVND (reference sequence). The chain's CDR3 is CASSSEGVLNTEAFF. The DNA of the CDR3 is TGTGCCAGTAGTTCTGAGGGGGTACTCAACACTGAAGCTTTCTTT.